Shown below are 26 T cell receptor beta chains from a single sample sequenced in a study of blood T cells in healthy people across ages. The authors ran a second PCR of 7 to 11 cycles using a sample-barcoded 5' primer and a J-beta primer mix. Each CDR3 protein gets one entry after TCRdb re-called the 5' RACE reads with MiXCR. The table lists 1.5 million to 2 million distinct CDR3 sequences, 28% of them singletons. The sequenced sample consisted of blood. These receptors were obtained from a woman aged 30 to 39 in good health.

The chain joins TRBV30 to TRBJ1-5, with 9 bases lining up with TRBD1. With V trimmed by 4 bases and J by 4 bases, 5 bases remained unmatched. CDR1 and CDR2 (germline): GTSNPN, SVGIG (reference sequence). The CDR3 covers 14 residues. CDR3 sequence (DNA): TGTGCCTGGAAGACAGGGGGAAGTAATCAGCCCCAGCATTTT. It yields the protein CAWKTGGSNQPQHF. The full variable domain, its missing parts supplied by reference TRBV30 and TRBJ1-5, is SQTIHQWPATLVQPVGSPLSLECTVEGTSNPNLYWYRQAAGRGLQLLFYSVGIGQISSEVPQNLSASRPQDRQFILSSKKLLLSDSGFYLCAWKTGGSNQPQHFGDGTRLSIL.

CDR3 bases: TGCAGCGTCCACCGGGAGGCCCCCCCCTACGAGCAGTACTTC. This sequence encodes CSVHREAPPYEQYF. This rearrangement joins TRBV29-1 to TRBJ2-7; 7 bases are shared with TRBD2. Germline CDR1 SQVTM, CDR2 ANQGSEA. After removal of 6 bases from V and 2 bases from J, the junction contained 10 bases not matched to a gene. The CDR3 loop spans 14 amino acids.

The chain uses TRBV5-1 and TRBJ2-3, with TRBD2 matching 11 bases. The junction had 14 bases not matched to a gene; V was cut back by 9 bases and J by 2 bases. This CDR3 is built from 17 residues. Germline V gene lookup returns CDR1 SGHRS and CDR2 YFSETQ. CDR3 coding DNA: TGCGCCACGGCCACTAGCGGGGGATCAACGATCACAGATACGCAGTATTTT. Its translation: CATATSGGSTITDTQYF. Full variable domain (remainder filled in from reference TRBV5-1 and TRBJ2-3): KAGVTQTPRYLIKTRGQQVTLSCSPISGHRSVSWYQQTPGQGLQFLFEYFSETQRNKGNFPGRFSGRQFSNSRSEMNVSTLELGDSALYLCATATSGGSTITDTQYFGPGTRLTVL.

In regard to this clonotype: A much more abundant neighbour one base away suggests this may be a read error. The chain is built from TRBV20-1 and TRBJ2-5, with D hard to call. Germline V gene lookup returns CDR1 DFQATT and CDR2 SNEGSKA (reference sequence). The CDR3 spans 12 residues. This CDR3 is CCARSPQETQYF. CDR3 sequence (DNA): TGCTGTGCCAGGTCTCCCCAAGAGACCCAGTACTTC.

This chain joins TRBV20-1 and TRBJ1-2; the match to TRBD1 covers 8 bases. V was clipped by 5 bases and J by 4 bases; unmatched bases: 9. Germline lookup yields CDR1 DFQATT and CDR2 SNEGSKA (reference sequence). The CDR3 length is 14 residues. The chain's CDR3 is CSAYTGTGPYGYTF. DNA of the CDR3: TGCAGTGCTTACACCGGGACAGGACCCTATGGCTACACCTTC.

Ten or more counts support this clonotype. The rearrangement uses TRBV29-1 and TRBJ2-5; no definite D call. Trimming removed 4 bases at V and 5 bases at J, with 11 bases between. This CDR3 is built from 12 residues. Germline V gene lookup returns CDR1 SQVTM and CDR2 ANQGSEA. The CDR3 DNA reads as TGCAGCGTTGTGCGGACGGGCGAGACCCAGTACTTC. As protein: CSVVRTGETQYF.

This clonotype was detected once. The genes are TRBV2 and TRBJ2-5; perhaps TRBD2 as D (5 bases). V was trimmed by 10 bases and J by 5 bases, leaving 14 bases between them. The CDR3 is 12 residues long. Germline CDR1 is SNHLY and CDR2 is FYNNEI. This CDR3 reads CATTGQRETQYF. The DNA of the CDR3 is TGTGCCACCACCGGCCAGCGGGAGACCCAGTACTTC.

V is TRBV5-5 and J is TRBJ2-7; no definite D call. There are 13 residues in the CDR3. The V end lost 4 bases, the J end lost 2 bases, and 10 bases lay between the germline ends. Germline CDR1 reads SGHKS; CDR2 reads YYEKEE (reference sequence). CDR3 sequence reads: CASSPVWAYEQYF. CDR3 nucleotides: TGTGCCAGCAGCCCTGTATGGGCCTACGAGCAGTACTTC. Drawing the rest from reference TRBV5-5 and TRBJ2-7, the complete variable domain is DAGVTQSPTHLIKTRGQQVTLRCSPISGHKSVSWYQQVLGQGPQFIFQYYEKEERGRGNFPDRFSARQFPNYSSELNVNALLLGDSALYLCASSPVWAYEQYFGPGTRLTVT.

In this sample, this clonotype turned up many times. This chain links TRBV9 with TRBJ2-5; D uncertain. The CDR3 runs to 14 residues. CDR1 is SGDLS, CDR2 YYNGEE, per germline. V was trimmed by 0 bases and J by 1 base, leaving 7 bases between them. The CDR3 nucleotides read TGTGCCAGCAGCGTAGAGGCAGGCCAAGAGACCCAGTACTTC. This encodes CASSVEAGQETQYF.

With respect to this clonotype: An end of the junction does not agree with germline; a read error may underlie this. V and J are TRBV6-5 and TRBJ2-4, with 13 bases matching TRBD2. This CDR3 has 15 residues. The V gene's germline CDR1 is MNHEY and CDR2 SVGAGI. CDR3 in amino acids: CVSTVGTSGNREQYF. In DNA form, the CDR3 reads TGTGTCAGCACCGTCGGGACTAGCGGGAATCGGGAGCAGTACTTC.

This clonotype was counted many times. This chain uses TRBV6-6 with TRBJ2-7; TRBD1 agrees at 9 bases. The CDR3 contains 14 residues. J lost 2 bases, V lost 2 bases, and 1 base had no gene match. Germline V lookup: CDR1 MNHNY, CDR2 SVGAGI (reference sequence). The CDR3 here is CASSYGTGTYEQYF. CDR3 DNA sequence: TGTGCCAGCAGTTACGGGACAGGGACCTACGAGCAGTACTTC.

The chain employs TRBV6-6 and TRBJ1-1; TRBD1 agrees at 8 bases. CDR1 and CDR2 (germline): MNHNY, SVGAGI (reference sequence). This CDR3 contains 16 residues. V gave up 6 bases and J gave up 2 bases; unmatched junction bases: 11. The CDR3 here is CASSTLTGAGNTEAFF. CDR3 nucleotide sequence: TGTGCCAGCAGCACACTGACAGGGGCCGGAAACACTGAAGCTTTCTTT.

The chain carries TRBV3-1 and TRBJ1-5; tentatively, D is TRBD1 (6 bases). The CDR3 length is 13 residues. V was trimmed by 4 bases and J by 7 bases, leaving 11 bases between them. The germline V gene encodes CDR1 LGHDT and CDR2 YNNKEL (reference sequence). CDR3 nucleotide sequence: TGTGCCAGCAGCCCCCAGGGGAAGCAGCCCCAGCATTTT. The encoded protein is CASSPQGKQPQHF.

The genes are TRBV14 and TRBJ2-7; the D is unclear. This CDR3 spans 16 amino acids. V lost 0 bases and J lost 7, with 19 bases in between. CDR1 is SGHDN and CDR2 is FVKESK in the germline V gene. The CDR3 bases are TGTGCCAGCAGCCAAGATCAAACAGACTCCTACAATGAGCAGTACTTC. Translating gives CASSQDQTDSYNEQYF.

The gene calls are TRBV20-1 and TRBJ2-1; 9 positions agree with TRBD2. Trimming at V came to 4 bases and at J to 2 bases, leaving 12 bases not matched to a gene. Germline V gene data show CDR1 as DFQATT and CDR2 as SNEGSKA (reference sequence). There are 17 residues in the CDR3. CDR3 in amino acids: CSANSRGGRAAYNEQFF. CDR3 bases: TGCAGTGCTAACTCTCGAGGCGGGAGGGCCGCCTACAATGAGCAGTTCTTC.

Details on this clonotype: Germline and junction disagree at one end, which may indicate a read error. The chain recombines TRBV3-1 with TRBJ1-5; 12 bases line up with TRBD1. The CDR3 is made up of 18 amino acids. Germline V gene sequence: CDR1 LGHDT, CDR2 YNNKEL (reference sequence). CDR3 sequence: CTSSQENRDRGLDQPQHF. CDR3 in DNA: TGTACCAGCAGCCAAGAAAACCGGGACAGGGGGCTGGATCAGCCCCAGCATTTT.

The chain links TRBV7-2 to TRBJ1-4; D is unresolved. Germline V lookup: CDR1 SGHTA, CDR2 FQGNSA. CDR3 length: 14 amino acids. The ends were cut back, 5 bases at V and 4 bases at J, with 11 bases in the middle. Here the CDR3 reads CASSPAALNEKLFF. The CDR3 DNA sequence: TGTGCCAGCAGCCCAGCCGCCCTTAATGAAAAACTGTTTTTT. The full variable domain, its missing parts supplied by reference TRBV7-2 and TRBJ1-4, is GAGVSQSPSNKVTEKGKDVELRCDPISGHTALYWYRQSLGQGLEFLIYFQGNSAPDKSGLPSDRFSAERTGGSVSTLTIQRTQQEDSAVYLCASSPAALNEKLFFGSGTQLSVL.

V is TRBV20-1 and J is TRBJ1-4, with 9 bases that match TRBD1. With 3 bases clipped from V and 8 bases from J, the junction kept 7 bases outside the gene matches. CDR3 length: 14 residues. Germline V lookup: CDR1 DFQATT, CDR2 SNEGSKA (reference sequence). The CDR3 sequence is CSARGQGRGEKLFF. The CDR3 nucleotides read TGCAGTGCTAGGGGACAGGGTCGAGGAGAAAAACTGTTTTTT.

This clonotype was observed many times. The chain uses TRBV25-1 and TRBJ2-5, with D unclear. Trimming pared 4 bases from V and 9 bases from J, leaving 9 bases between. The CDR3 covers 11 residues. The V gene's germline CDR1 is MGHDK and CDR2 SYGVNS. The CDR3 here is CASSAGVAQYF. DNA of the CDR3: TGTGCCAGCAGTGCTGGGGTGGCCCAGTACTTC.

This clonotype came up a few times. The gene calls are TRBV6-1 and TRBJ1-5, with TRBD1 identical over 7 bases. The ends lost 6 bases at V and 4 bases at J; junction bases unmatched: 12. CDR3 length: 16 residues. CDR1 MNHNS and CDR2 SASEGT come from the germline V gene. CDR3 in DNA: TGTGCCAGCAGCGAATGGGACAGTGCCTTTAATCAGCCCCAGCATTTT. Its translation: CASSEWDSAFNQPQHF.

This clonotype was seen only once. The chain has TRBV5-1 and TRBJ1-1, with D possibly being TRBD1 (5 bases). The V and J ends lost 5 bases and 0 bases respectively, with 11 bases between them. This CDR3 spans 14 amino acids. Per the germline V gene, CDR1 is SGHRS and CDR2 is YFSETQ. The DNA of the CDR3 is TGCGCCAGCAGTTCCTCGGGGGTGAACACTGAAGCTTTCTTT. It translates to CASSSSGVNTEAFF.

Notes on this clonotype: The junction does not match germline at one end; this may be a read error. The J gene is TRBJ2-7, the V gene TRBV18; 10 nucleotides agree with TRBD2. This CDR3 is 16 amino acids long. The germline gives CDR1 KGHSH, CDR2 LQKENI. This chain's CDR3 is CASTADLAGVGYEQYF. CDR3 nucleotides: TGTGCCAGCACAGCAGACCTAGCGGGAGTGGGTTACGAGCAGTATTTC.

This clonotype was detected a few times. The J gene is TRBJ2-7, the V gene TRBV15; D gene uncertain. The germline CDR1 and CDR2 sequences are LNHNV and YYDKDF (reference sequence). Trimming removed 1 base from V and 3 bases from J, with 10 bases in between. The CDR3 spans 14 residues. CDR3 protein: CATSRALPFYEQYF. CDR3 DNA sequence: TGTGCCACCAGCAGAGCCCTCCCATTCTACGAGCAGTACTTC.

The J gene is TRBJ1-1, the V gene TRBV2; D gene unclear. Trimming removed 4 bases from V and 11 bases from J, with 11 bases in between. Germline loops: CDR1 SNHLY, CDR2 FYNNEI. The CDR3 covers 11 residues. The CDR3 region is CASSVSPWAFF. Here the CDR3 DNA reads TGTGCCAGCAGTGTGTCCCCTTGGGCTTTCTTT.

The gene calls are TRBV20-1 and TRBJ1-2, with 11 bases that match TRBD1. The CDR3 consists of 15 residues. Trimming cost V 5 bases and J 3 bases; bases outside gene matches: 8. The germline V gene encodes CDR1 DFQATT and CDR2 SNEGSKA (reference sequence). CDR3 nucleotide sequence: TGCAGTGCTCTATCCGGGACAGGGGGAGACTATGGCTACACCTTC. As protein: CSALSGTGGDYGYTF.

As to this clonotype: At one end, the junction sequence differs from germline, possibly due to a read error. The chain carries TRBV28 and TRBJ1-2; D not resolved. The CDR3 runs to 15 residues. From germline, CDR1 is MDHEN and CDR2 SYDVKM. CDR3: CASSLLRAVNYSYTF. The CDR3, as DNA: TGTGCCAGCAGTTTATTGAGGGCAGTTAACTATAGCTACACCTTC.